These 14 T cell receptor beta chains share one sample of origin, sequenced in a study of T cells in women clearing cervical HPV infection. Using immunoSEQ multiplex PCR, the repertoire was profiled, and TCRdb retains in-frame clones only, with some absent. The table lists fewer than 30,000 clones. Sequenced: blood buffy coat. These receptors were taken from a woman aged 18-70 years with a cervical HPV16 infection that either progressed to CIN3+ or cleared (not recorded which).

About this clone: The missing CDR3 end, 3 residues past where the read stops, is filled in from the germline J gene. The chain employs TRBV12-3 or TRBV12-4 and TRBJ1-1; D call uncertain. The CDR3 contains 14 residues. Trimming took 8 bases from V and 1 from J, leaving 14 bases between them. The CDR3 bases that were read are TGTGCCAGCTTTGATTCCGGTAAGAACACTGAA. Translated, it gives CASFDSGKNTE. The entire CDR3 reads CASFDSGKNTEAFF.

On this clone itself: Read coverage stops 3 residues before the CDR3 terminus; the germline J gene supplies the remainder. This sequence joins TRBV20-1 and TRBJ1-2, with no clear D. This CDR3 contains 11 residues. V was pared by 4 bases and J by 0 bases, with 3 bases between. CDR1 and CDR2 (germline): DFQATT, SNEGSKA (reference sequence). Incomplete CDR3 DNA: TGCAGTGCTATAGCTAACTATGGC. Translated: CSAIANYG. The entire CDR3 reads CSAIANYGYTF.

In the case of this clone: Germline and junction disagree at one end, which may indicate a read error. Read coverage stops 3 residues before the CDR3 terminus; the germline J gene supplies the remainder. The chain combines TRBV4-2 with TRBJ2-3, with D perhaps TRBD2 (6 bases). Germline assignment: CDR1 LGHNA and CDR2 YNFKEQ. The CDR3 has 13 amino acids. CDR3 loop: CASSHTAGDTQYF. The DNA read from the CDR3 is TGCGCCAGCAGCCATACGGCGGGGGATACG.

Turning to this clone: The read terminates 3 residues ahead of where the CDR3 ends, so the germline J gene completes it. The chain is built from TRBV6-2 or TRBV6-3 and TRBJ2-7, with D possibly TRBD2 on 6 matching bases. V dropped 6 bases and J dropped 0 bases, with 18 bases sitting between them. The CDR3 is made up of 16 amino acids. Germline CDR1 MNHEY, CDR2 SVGEGT. The covered CDR3 bases are TGTGCCAGCAGCTCGCCCCTGGGGACTCTCTCCTACGAG. It encodes CASSSPLGTLSYE. The entire CDR3 sequence reads CASSSPLGTLSYEQYF.

Turning to this clone: The read finishes 3 residues shy of the CDR3 end, and the germline J gene is used to complete it. V usage is TRBV19 and J usage is TRBJ1-2; D might be TRBD1 (6 bases). Germline CDR1 reads LNHDA; CDR2 reads SQIVND (reference sequence). The CDR3 contains 15 residues. V was trimmed by 4 bases and J by 5 bases, leaving 17 bases between them. CDR3 in amino acids: CASSNRTALVYGYTF. Incomplete CDR3 DNA: TGTGCCAGTAGTAACCGGACAGCCCTTGTGTATGGC.

With regard to this clone: Read coverage stops 3 residues before the CDR3 terminus; the germline J gene supplies the remainder. V is TRBV7-3 and J is TRBJ1-1, with D possibly TRBD1 on 6 matching bases. The CDR3 has 16 residues. Germline CDR1 reads SGHTA; CDR2 reads FQGTGA. Trimming took 5 bases from V and 3 from J, leaving 19 bases between them. CDR3 region: CASSLKPGTSYTEAFF. Partial CDR3 DNA: TGTGCCAGCAGCCTCAAACCCGGGACATCCTACACTGAA. The entire variable domain, with the rest obtained from reference TRBV7-3 and TRBJ1-1, is as follows: GAGVSQTPSNKVTEKGKYVELRCDPISGHTALYWYRQSLGQGPEFLIYFQGTGAADDSGLPNDRFFAVRPEGSVSTLKIQRTERGDSAVYLCASSLKPGTSYTEAFFGQGTRLTVV.

As to this clone: The sequence runs out 3 residues before the end of the CDR3; the remainder is reconstructed from the germline J gene. V and J are TRBV20-1 and TRBJ2-5, with TRBD1 as a possible D gene (5 bases). Trimming stripped 6 bases from V and 5 bases from J, with 22 bases between. The germline gives CDR1 DFQATT, CDR2 SNEGSKA (reference sequence). The CDR3 is 15 residues long. Partial CDR3 DNA: TGCAGTGCCCCGGACACCAGTGGAAGTGGGGAGACC. It is translated as CSAPDTSGSGET. The entire CDR3 reads CSAPDTSGSGETQYF.

Of note for this clone: The CDR3 goes on 3 residues after the read ends, and that part is filled in from the germline J gene. The chain uses TRBV20-1 and TRBJ2-3; TRBD2 aligns across 7 bases. V lost 5 bases and J lost 0; bases outside the gene matches: 8. The germline CDR1 and CDR2 sequences are DFQATT and SNEGSKA (reference sequence). This CDR3 region has 15 residues. The CDR3 loop is CSALDLRGSTDTQYF. Partial CDR3 DNA: TGCAGTGCTCTCGACTTGCGGGGGAGCACAGATACG.

Worth noting for this clone: The read ends 3 residues early relative to the CDR3; the germline J gene fills the gap. The rearrangement links TRBV30 to TRBJ2-6; D remains ambiguous. This CDR3 contains 13 residues. V was trimmed by 0 bases and J by 9 bases, leaving 9 bases between them. Per the germline V gene, CDR1 is GTSNPN and CDR2 is SVGIG (reference sequence). The CDR3 is CAWSVRSGNVLTF. CDR3 bases read: TGTGCCTGGAGTGTACGCTCAGGCAACGTC.

With regard to this clone: The DNA ends 3 residues before the CDR3 does, and the rest of the CDR3 is filled in from the germline J gene. This sequence joins TRBV7-9 and TRBJ1-2; D remains unclear. The CDR3 loop spans 15 amino acids. Germline CDR1 reads SEHNR; CDR2 reads FQNEAQ (reference sequence). The sequenced CDR3 bases are TGTGCCAGCAACCCCTCCGAGCGAAACCTCAATGAC. As protein: CASNPSERNLND. The full CDR3 protein reads CASNPSERNLNDYTF.

With respect to this clone: The read ends 3 residues before the CDR3 terminus; that terminus is restored from the germline J gene. This chain joins TRBV18 and TRBJ2-3; a possible D gene is TRBD2 (6 bases). The CDR3 covers 13 residues. Germline CDR1 KGHSH, CDR2 LQKENI. The covered CDR3 bases are TGTGCCAGCTCCCGGGACTTACAAGAGACG. Its protein is CASSRDLQET. The CDR3 in full is CASSRDLQETQYF. The entire variable domain, with the rest obtained from reference TRBV18 and TRBJ2-3, is as follows: NAGVMQNPRHLVRRRGQEARLRCSPMKGHSHVYWYRQLPEEGLKFMVYLQKENIIDESGMPKERFSAEFPKEGPSILRIQQVVRGDSAAYFCASSRDLQETQYFGPGTRLTVL.

Notes on this clone: The CDR3 is cut off 3 residues early in the read; its end comes from the germline J gene. The rearrangement links TRBV7-6 to TRBJ1-1; D might be TRBD1 (5 bases). The CDR3 totals 13 residues. Per germline, CDR1 SGHVS and CDR2 FNYEAQ. The CDR3 sequence: CASSLRAGETAFF. The sequenced part of the CDR3 DNA is TGTGCCAGCAGCTTGAGGGCGGGGGAGACA.

For this clone: Read coverage stops 3 residues before the CDR3 terminus; the germline J gene supplies the remainder. This chain uses TRBV7-3 with TRBJ2-1; 7 bases are shared with TRBD2. This CDR3 is 15 amino acids long. The germline V gene encodes CDR1 SGHTA and CDR2 FQGTGA. V trimming: 6 bases; J trimming: 2 bases; junction bases outside the gene matches: 7. The CDR3 reads CASRLAAGPYNEQFF. The DNA read from the CDR3 is TGTGCCAGCAGGCTTGCAGCGGGACCCTACAATGAG.

Turning to this clone: The sequenced fragment ends 3 residues before the CDR3 boundary, so the rest is inferred from the germline J gene. This chain uses TRBV5-8 with TRBJ1-4, with D maybe TRBD1 (5 bases). The CDR3 loop spans 14 amino acids. Germline V gives CDR1 SGHTS, CDR2 YDEGEE. Trimming cost V 1 base and J 9 bases, with 13 bases left between them. The CDR3 bases that were read are TGTGCCAGCAGCTTGCCCGGGGGAGTGAAAAAA. Its translation is CASSLPGGVKK. The CDR3, in full, reads CASSLPGGVKKLFF. Full variable domain (rest looked up from reference TRBV5-8 and TRBJ1-4): EAGVTQSPTHLIKTRGQQATLRCSPISGHTSVYWYQQALGLGLQFLLWYDEGEERNRGNFPPRFSGRQFPNYSSELNVNALELEDSALYLCASSLPGGVKKLFFGSGTQLSVL.